These 4 T cell receptor beta chains originate from one sample sequenced in a study of T cell changes during pregnancy in multiple sclerosis. Using immunoSEQ multiplex PCR, the repertoire was profiled, and TCRdb retains in-frame clones only, with some absent. The sample gives tens of thousands of clones, about 92% of which show up once; less than 0.4% is in the top ten. Sample: CD4+ T cells from peripheral blood mononuclear cells, taken before pregnancy. All receptors derive from a female donor with multiple sclerosis, enrolled in a pregnancy study.

The chain uses TRBV5-1 and TRBJ1-1; D gene ambiguous. The CDR3 runs to 12 residues. V was cut by 1 base and J by 12 bases, with 13 bases left in between. Germline CDR1 and CDR2: SGHRS and YFSETQ. In DNA form, the CDR3 reads TGCGCCAGCAGCTTGACTCTTGATAAGACTTTCTTT. The encoded protein is CASSLTLDKTFF.

This chain links TRBV7-2 with TRBJ1-2, with 8 bases fitting TRBD1. With 5 bases clipped from V and 8 bases from J, the junction kept 10 bases outside the gene matches. Germline lookup yields CDR1 SGHTA and CDR2 FQGNSA. This CDR3 has 14 amino acids. The CDR3 reads CASSVPGQGRGYTF. As DNA, the CDR3 is TGTGCCAGCAGCGTCCCCGGACAGGGTAGGGGCTACACCTTC.

The chain uses TRBV5-4 and TRBJ2-1; D unresolved. Germline V gene lookup returns CDR1 SGHNT and CDR2 YYREEE (reference sequence). This CDR3 is 13 amino acids long. V shed 0 bases and J shed 9 bases, with 10 bases lying between them. CDR3 sequence: CASSLAGRVEQFF. The DNA of the CDR3 is TGTGCCAGCAGCTTGGCCGGTAGAGTTGAGCAGTTCTTC.

The chain employs TRBV6-5 and TRBJ2-5, with TRBD2 identical over 7 bases. V shed 0 bases and J 2 bases; nucleotides not matched to a gene: 0. The CDR3 loop spans 14 amino acids. Per germline, CDR1 MNHEY and CDR2 SVGAGI. The CDR3 DNA sequence: TGTGCCAGCAGTTACTCGCGGGAGCAAGAGACCCAGTACTTC. Protein sequence: CASSYSREQETQYF.